Listed below are T cell receptor beta chains from one sample, sequenced in a study of blood T cell repertoires in COVID-19. Here immunoSEQ multiplex PCR was the method, and the copy in TCRdb shows in-frame clones only, minus some. The sample lists 270,000 or so clones, 85% to 90% occurring once. Specimen: peripheral blood. The receptors shown here come from a woman between 25 and 40 years old with COVID-19, enrolled during active disease. The CDR3 runs from the conserved cysteine through the conserved F or W. Fields, in order: CDR3 length, D gene, V gene, J gene, clone size, CDR3 protein, CDR3 DNA. D genes are given only for firm matches. Size is stated for part of the rows, as once, few or many counts, or as a class when the clone is expanded.

14	-	TRBV19	TRBJ1-5	-	CASSFQGMGQPQHF	TGTGCCAGTAGTTTCCAGGGCATGGGTCAGCCCCAGCATTTT
18	TRBD2	TRBV9	TRBJ2-3	-	CASSVAPTSGGVRDTQYF	TGTGCCAGCAGCGTTGCCCCCACTAGCGGGGGGGTACGGGATACGCAGTATTTT
15	-	TRBV19	TRBJ1-5	once	CASSPRGIGDQPQHF	TGTGCCAGTAGTCCCAGGGGAATTGGTGATCAGCCCCAGCATTTT
15	TRBD2	TRBV11-1	TRBJ2-3	-	CASTISGASTDTQYF	TGTGCCAGCACCATTAGCGGGGCTAGCACAGATACGCAGTATTTT
12	-	TRBV18	TRBJ2-7	once	CASSAIYYEQYF	TGTGCCAGCTCAGCCATCTACTACGAGCAGTACTTC
15	TRBD1	TRBV2	TRBJ1-6	-	CASSVGQAMNSPLHF	TGTGCCAGCAGTGTCGGACAGGCAATGAATTCACCCCTCCACTTT
15	-	TRBV27	TRBJ2-7	-	CASSLWGESSYEQYF	TGTGCCAGCAGTTTATGGGGGGAAAGCTCCTACGAGCAGTACTTC
17	-	TRBV4-1	TRBJ1-3	once	CASSPAQRLGAGNTIYF	TGCGCCAGCAGCCCAGCCCAGCGGCTGGGTGCTGGAAACACCATATATTTT
17	TRBD2	TRBV27	TRBJ2-7	-	CASRGFGTSGGRYEQYF	TGTGCCAGCAGGGGGTTTGGGACTAGCGGGGGGCGATACGAGCAGTACTTC
15	-	TRBV5-1	TRBJ2-7	-	CASSLGAGRDYEQYF	TGCGCCAGCAGCTTGGGTGCGGGCCGGGACTACGAGCAGTACTTC
19	TRBD2	TRBV30	TRBJ2-5	-	CAWSVTSGGPHVKQETQYF	TGTGCCTGGAGTGTAACTAGCGGGGGGCCCCACGTTAAACAAGAGACCCAGTACTTC
14	-	TRBV7-2	TRBJ2-7	-	CASSLAGSSYEQYF	TGTGCCAGCAGCTTAGCGGGGAGCTCCTACGAGCAGTACTTC
16	-	TRBV30	TRBJ1-1	-	CAWSVQVGGPNTEAFF	TGTGCCTGGAGTGTACAAGTGGGAGGGCCCAACACTGAAGCTTTCTTT
16	TRBD2	TRBV25-1	TRBJ2-5	-	CASSEWLAGGRETQYF	TGTGCCAGCAGTGAATGGTTAGCGGGGGGTCGAGAGACCCAGTACTTC
15	TRBD2	TRBV6-5	TRBJ2-7	few	CASSYAGGGGYEQYF	TGTGCCAGCAGTTACGCCGGCGGCGGGGGCTACGAGCAGTACTTC
15	TRBD1	TRBV7-8	TRBJ2-7	once	CASSFTGQDLWEQYF	TGTGCCAGCAGCTTCACGGGACAGGACCTCTGGGAGCAGTACTTC
15	-	TRBV5-1	TRBJ2-1	-	CASSAEGRGWGEQFF	TGCGCCAGCAGCGCCGAGGGGCGGGGTTGGGGTGAGCAGTTCTTC
12	-	TRBV21-1	TRBJ2-5	-	CASSKIRGFRHF	TGTGCCAGCAGCAAAATACGAGGATTTCGGCACTTC
17	-	TRBV13	TRBJ1-2	-	CASSLGLEGRGLYGYTF	TGTGCCAGCAGCTTAGGCCTCGAGGGCCGCGGGCTCTATGGCTACACCTTC
15	-	TRBV11-3	TRBJ2-5	-	CASSPQGGGQETQYF	TGTGCCAGCAGCCCACAGGGGGGGGGCCAAGAGACCCAGTACTTC
15	TRBD2	TRBV11-1	TRBJ2-1	-	CASSLSLAGDNEQFF	TGTGCCAGCAGCTTAAGTCTAGCGGGGGACAATGAGCAGTTCTTC
16	-	TRBV28	TRBJ2-1	few	CASRVGTSLWGNEQFF	TGTGCCAGCAGGGTGGGGACTTCCCTATGGGGCAATGAGCAGTTCTTC
19	-	TRBV5-1	TRBJ1-6	-	CASSLRPVQPSVYNSPLHF	TGCGCCAGCAGCTTGCGCCCTGTGCAGCCAAGCGTTTATAATTCACCCCTCCACTTT
14	TRBD1	TRBV19	TRBJ1-1	-	CASSYGQGHTEAFF	TGTGCCAGTAGCTACGGACAGGGTCACACTGAAGCTTTCTTT
12	TRBD2	TRBV29-1	TRBJ2-5	-	CRPGGPQETQYF	TGCAGGCCGGGAGGTCCCCAAGAGACCCAGTACTTC
14	-	TRBV27	TRBJ2-7	-	CASSPQGLVYEQYF	TGTGCCAGCAGCCCTCAGGGGTTAGTTTACGAGCAGTACTTC
15	-	TRBV5-4	TRBJ1-6	-	CASSLRTNYNSPLHF	TGTGCCAGCAGCTTGAGGACAAATTATAATTCACCCCTCCACTTT
14	-	TRBV2	TRBJ2-1	-	CASSIGGAYNEQFF	TGTGCCAGCAGTATTGGGGGGGCTTACAATGAGCAGTTCTTC
14	TRBD2	TRBV3-1/TRBV3-2	TRBJ2-7	-	CASSQVRGVYEQYF	TGTGCCAGCAGCCAAGTGCGGGGGGTATACGAGCAGTACTTC
15	-	TRBV3-1/TRBV3-2	TRBJ2-1	-	CASSPAGSSYNEQFF	TGTGCCAGCAGCCCGGCCGGGTCCTCCTACAATGAGCAGTTCTTC
15	-	TRBV28	TRBJ1-1	many	CASSSLGGGNTEAFF	TGTGCCAGCAGTTCCCTAGGGGGTGGGAACACTGAAGCTTTCTTT
14	-	TRBV6-6	TRBJ2-3	-	CASSLGQSTDTQYF	TGTGCCAGCAGTTTGGGACAAAGCACAGATACGCAGTATTTT
14	TRBD1	TRBV5-1	TRBJ2-1	-	CASFTGDGYNEQFF	TGCGCCAGCTTCACAGGGGATGGGTACAATGAGCAGTTCTTC
17	TRBD1	TRBV19	TRBJ1-1	-	CASSSYGQGARNTEAFF	TGTGCCAGTAGTTCTTATGGACAGGGGGCGAGAAATACTGAAGCTTTCTTT
14	-	TRBV29-1	TRBJ1-2	-	CSVVRQESYYGYTF	TGCAGCGTTGTTCGACAGGAATCGTACTATGGCTACACCTTC
17	-	TRBV6-6	TRBJ1-6	-	CASSPRGGRSYNSPLHF	TGTGCCAGCAGTCCCCGCGGGGGGAGGTCCTATAATTCACCCCTCCACTTT
12	-	TRBV12-1	TRBJ2-7	-	CASSPPYYEQYF	TGTGCCAGCAGCCCTCCCTACTACGAGCAGTACTTC
15	-	TRBV29-1	TRBJ2-7	few	CSVVGRTGNSYEQYF	TGCAGCGTTGTCGGTCGTACAGGGAATTCCTACGAGCAGTACTTC
13	-	TRBV12-3/TRBV12-4	TRBJ1-2	few	CASSPGGYYGYTF	TGTGCCAGCAGTCCCGGGGGATACTATGGCTACACCTTC
14	-	TRBV11-2	TRBJ2-1	-	CASSLPGSYNEQFF	TGTGCCAGCAGCTTACCCGGGTCCTACAATGAGCAGTTCTTC
15	-	TRBV4-1	TRBJ2-7	-	CASSHSITGFYEQYF	TGCGCCAGCAGCCATTCTATTACAGGATTCTACGAGCAGTACTTC
16	-	TRBV18	TRBJ2-5	once	CASSPIGASGQETQYF	TGTGCCAGCTCACCAATCGGTGCCAGCGGGCAAGAGACCCAGTACTTC
13	-	TRBV24-1	TRBJ2-5	-	CATSGGSAETQYF	TGTGCCACCAGTGGAGGGTCTGCGGAGACCCAGTACTTC
14	-	TRBV2	TRBJ1-5	-	CASSQGLPNQPQHF	TGTGCCAGCAGTCAGGGGCTACCCAATCAGCCCCAGCATTTT
12	-	TRBV2	TRBJ1-1	-	CATLGGMTEAFF	TGTGCCACCCTCGGGGGTATGACTGAAGCTTTCTTT